Each of the 30 T cell receptor beta chains below was sequenced from the same sample in a study of OX40 agonist ivuxolimab in advanced cancers. The protocol was immunoSEQ multiplex PCR, while the TCRdb copy is restricted to in-frame clones and leaves out a portion. The data contain 70,000 to 100,000 clones, around 84% of them singletons. The starting material was CD4+ or CD8+ T cells sorted from blood, obtained in a trial of the OX40 agonist ivuxolimab. Every receptor here comes from an adult with an advanced solid tumor such as melanoma, head and neck, liver or kidney cancer.

The V call is TRBV13, the J call TRBJ2-3; perhaps D is TRBD1 or TRBD2 (5 bases each). CDR1 and CDR2 (germline): PRHDT, FYEKMQ (reference sequence). The CDR3 is 16 residues long. Trimming cost V 0 bases and J 2 bases, with 12 bases left between them. CDR3 sequence: CASSLGGTHLTDTQYF. The CDR3 DNA sequence: TGTGCCAGCAGCTTAGGCGGGACCCATCTCACAGATACGCAGTATTTT.

This chain links TRBV6-4 with TRBJ2-2; 7 nucleotides align to TRBD1. Losses at the gene ends were 7 bases for V and 2 bases for J; bases not matched to a gene: 10. Germline CDR1 and CDR2: MRHNA and SNTAGT. The CDR3 runs 16 residues. The CDR3 DNA reads TGTGCCAGCAATAGGGGGCCTAACCGAAACACCGGGGAGCTGTTTTTT. Amino acids: CASNRGPNRNTGELFF.

The V call is TRBV6-5, the J call TRBJ1-2; D is unclear. Trimming removed 2 bases at V and 1 base at J, with 11 bases between. This CDR3 is built from 15 residues. Germline V lookup: CDR1 MNHEY, CDR2 SVGAGI. In nucleotides, the CDR3 is TGTGCCAGCAGTTACGGGAGCCTTGATAACTATGGCTACACCTTC. Residues: CASSYGSLDNYGYTF.

To note about this clone: This specimen includes other DNA sequences encoding the same CDR3. The gene calls are TRBV27 and TRBJ1-5; D unclear. Trimming removed 2 bases from V and 4 bases from J, with 6 bases in between. This CDR3 comprises 13 residues. From germline, CDR1 is MNHEY and CDR2 SMNVEV (reference sequence). CDR3 in amino acids: CASSLGRNQPQHF. The DNA for the CDR3 is TGTGCCAGCAGTTTAGGGAGAAATCAGCCCCAGCATTTT.

The CDR3 sequence is CASSLSGRVPEAFF. In DNA form, the CDR3 reads TGTGCCAGCAGCTTATCCGGTCGGGTCCCTGAAGCTTTCTTT. The chain recombines TRBV7-2 with TRBJ1-1; D not certain. The CDR3 length is 14 residues. Looked up from germline, CDR1 is SGHTA and CDR2 is FQGNSA. The V end lost 2 bases, the J end lost 6 bases, and 13 bases lay between the germline ends. Full variable domain (rest looked up from reference TRBV7-2 and TRBJ1-1): GAGVSQSPSNKVTEKGKDVELRCDPISGHTALYWYRQSLGQGLEFLIYFQGNSAPDKSGLPSDRFSAERTGGSVSTLTIQRTQQEDSAVYLCASSLSGRVPEAFFGQGTRLTVV.

The table lists this clone with a count of one. The CDR3 loop reads CASSPSINEQYF. CDR3 coding DNA: TGTGCCAGCAGCCCCTCTATCAACGAGCAGTACTTC. The rearrangement links TRBV7-8 to TRBJ2-7; D gene unclear. This CDR3 is 12 amino acids long. V gave up 5 bases and J gave up 5 bases, with 10 bases separating them. In germline, CDR1 is SGHVS, CDR2 FQNEAQ.

The gene calls are TRBV9 and TRBJ2-1; TRBD1 agrees at 7 bases. The V gene end was trimmed by 3 bases and the J gene end by 9 bases; junction bases not matched to a gene: 6. The germline V gene has CDR1 SGDLS and CDR2 YYNGEE. CDR3 size: 13 residues. CDR3 sequence: CASSAGQAVEQFF. The CDR3 DNA sequence: TGTGCCAGCAGCGCAGGACAGGCGGTTGAGCAGTTCTTC.

V is TRBV7-8 and J is TRBJ1-5; weak D call: TRBD1 (6 bases). The CDR3 extends over 16 amino acids. Trimming removed 5 bases at V and 3 bases at J, with 17 bases between. Germline lookup yields CDR1 SGHVS and CDR2 FQNEAQ. The CDR3 sequence is CASSINRVGANQPQHF. The DNA of the CDR3 is TGTGCCAGCAGCATAAACAGGGTCGGGGCCAATCAGCCCCAGCATTTT.

V is TRBV9 and J is TRBJ1-3; D remains ambiguous. The CDR3 contains 11 residues. Germline V gene lookup returns CDR1 SGDLS and CDR2 YYNGEE. V gave up 8 bases and J gave up 4 bases, with 7 bases separating them. The CDR3 nucleotides are TGTGCCAGTGGAGGAGGAAACACCATATATTTT. It yields the protein CASGGGNTIYF.

The rearrangement links TRBV4-3 to TRBJ1-3; D is ambiguous. V was pared by 1 base and J by 4 bases, with 8 bases between. From germline, CDR1 is LGHNA and CDR2 YSLEER. This CDR3 is 14 amino acids long. The CDR3 sequence: CASSQGEGGNTIYF. In DNA form, the CDR3 reads TGCGCCAGCAGCCAAGGGGAGGGAGGAAACACCATATATTTT.

The chain recombines TRBV5-6 with TRBJ2-7; D is uncertain. Germline CDR1 is SGHDT and CDR2 is YYEEEE. V shed 2 bases and J shed 3 bases, with 12 bases lying between them. The CDR3 length is 14 residues. CDR3 residues: CASSFGLKGYEQYF. The CDR3 region has the DNA TGTGCCAGCAGCTTTGGGTTGAAGGGCTACGAGCAGTACTTC.

This clone was recorded only once. The gene calls are TRBV7-2 and TRBJ2-3; 10 nucleotides agree with TRBD1. Germline CDR1 is SGHTA and CDR2 is FQGNSA. The length of the CDR3 is 16 residues. Trimming cost V 5 bases and J 10 bases; bases outside gene matches: 15. The CDR3 region has the DNA TGTGCCAGCAGCCCCCCGGGACAGGGGACAATAGGGGCGCAGTATTTT. Residues: CASSPPGQGTIGAQYF.

This chain uses TRBV7-8 with TRBJ1-2; no firm D call. CDR1 is SGHVS, CDR2 FQNEAQ, per germline. The CDR3 is 19 amino acids. V lost 1 base and J lost 2, with 23 bases in between. The CDR3 here is CASSLVSRSRAKGNYGYTF. CDR3 sequence (DNA): TGTGCCAGCAGCTTAGTTTCACGGAGCCGGGCAAAGGGAAACTATGGCTACACCTTC.

The chain carries TRBV5-6 and TRBJ2-5; no definite D call. The V end lost 2 bases, the J end lost 3 bases, and 5 bases lay between the germline ends. This CDR3 spans 12 amino acids. Germline V gives CDR1 SGHDT, CDR2 YYEEEE. The CDR3 is CASSFLKETQYF. In DNA, the CDR3 is TGTGCCAGCAGCTTTCTAAAAGAGACCCAGTACTTC.

This clone was seen a single time. The chain joins TRBV28 to TRBJ2-7; no clear D. Germline-derived CDR1 and CDR2 are MDHEN and SYDVKM. V lost 2 bases, J lost 2 bases, and 4 bases lay in between. The CDR3 is made up of 12 amino acids. CDR3 in DNA: TGTGCCAGCAGTTTAAGGGCCTACGAGCAGTACTTC. It is translated as CASSLRAYEQYF. The full variable domain, its missing parts supplied by reference TRBV28 and TRBJ2-7, is DVKVTQSSRYLVKRTGEKVFLECVQDMDHENMFWYRQDPGLGLRLIYFSYDVKMKEKGDIPEGYSVSREKKERFSLILESASTNQTSMYLCASSLRAYEQYFGPGTRLTVT.

This chain joins TRBV29-1 and TRBJ1-1; possible D gene TRBD1, 6 bases. There are 13 residues in the CDR3. Trimming took 7 bases from V and 0 from J, leaving 12 bases between them. Germline assignment: CDR1 SQVTM and CDR2 ANQGSEA. CDR3 DNA sequence: TGCAGCGGAGCGGACAGATTGAACACTGAAGCTTTCTTT. Its protein is CSGADRLNTEAFF.

This sequence joins TRBV4-1 and TRBJ2-7; a weak D match, TRBD2 (5 bases). V was trimmed by 5 bases and J by 3 bases, leaving 14 bases between them. This CDR3 has 14 amino acids. CDR1 and CDR2 from the germline V gene are MGHRA and YSYEKL. CDR3 DNA sequence: TGCGCCAGCAGCATTGCACCCGGGGACTACGAGCAGTACTTC. It yields the protein CASSIAPGDYEQYF.

V gene TRBV9 combines with J gene TRBJ1-6; D perhaps matches TRBD1 (6 bases). From germline, CDR1 is SGDLS and CDR2 YYNGEE. Deletions cut 4 bases from V and 7 bases from J, with 12 bases between. The CDR3 length is 14 residues. Here the CDR3 DNA reads TGTGCCAGCAGCCCGCAGGGGTCCAATTCACCCCTCCACTTT. Protein product: CASSPQGSNSPLHF.

This chain connects TRBV6-5 to TRBJ1-5; possible D gene TRBD1, 5 bases. Trimming pared 0 bases from V and 0 bases from J, leaving 6 bases between. Germline CDR1 reads MNHEY; CDR2 reads SVGAGI. This CDR3 is 15 amino acids long. The CDR3 reads CASSYSQDSNQPQHF. CDR3 sequence (DNA): TGTGCCAGCAGTTACTCACAGGATAGCAATCAGCCCCAGCATTTT.

The chain is built from TRBV5-1 and TRBJ2-7; TRBD1 aligns across 8 bases. The CDR3 covers 13 residues. The ends lost 3 bases at V and 7 bases at J; junction bases unmatched: 6. Germline CDR1 reads SGHRS; CDR2 reads YFSETQ. The CDR3 here is CASSWGQVEEQYF. The CDR3 DNA reads TGCGCCAGCAGCTGGGGACAGGTGGAAGAGCAGTACTTC. Supplemented by reference TRBV5-1 and TRBJ2-7, the full variable domain reads KAGVTQTPRYLIKTRGQQVTLSCSPISGHRSVSWYQQTPGQGLQFLFEYFSETQRNKGNFPGRFSGRQFSNSRSEMNVSTLELGDSALYLCASSWGQVEEQYFGPGTRLTVT.

The J gene is TRBJ2-5, the V gene TRBV21-1; TRBD2, as called in the table, went unchecked against the DNA. TRBV21-1 is listed as a pseudogene. CDR3 length: 16 amino acids. CDR3 sequence (DNA): TGTGCCAGCAGCAAACCCAATGCCGTCTCCGGGGAGACCCAGTACTTC. Translated, it gives CASSKPNAVSGETQYF.

This clone occurred once. The rearrangement links TRBV5-8 to TRBJ1-2, with TRBD1 matching over 9 bases. V trimming: 4 bases; J trimming: 4 bases; junction bases outside the gene matches: 5. The germline V gene has CDR1 SGHTS and CDR2 YDEGEE. The CDR3 covers 14 residues. The CDR3 sequence is CASSPGQGSYGYTF. The CDR3 region has the DNA TGTGCCAGCAGCCCGGGACAGGGAAGCTATGGCTACACCTTC. Based on the CDR3 plus reference TRBV5-8 and TRBJ1-2, the full variable domain is EAGVTQSPTHLIKTRGQQATLRCSPISGHTSVYWYQQALGLGLQFLLWYDEGEERNRGNFPPRFSGRQFPNYSSELNVNALELEDSALYLCASSPGQGSYGYTFGSGTRLTVV.

The chain joins TRBV28 to TRBJ1-2, with 8 bases fitting TRBD1. Trimming took 5 bases from V and 2 from J; bases not matched to a gene: 13. This CDR3 has 17 residues. Germline V gene lookup returns CDR1 MDHEN and CDR2 SYDVKM. The CDR3 nucleotides read TGTGCCAGCAGTCAACTATCGACCAGGACAGGGAACTATGGCTACACCTTC. Translated, it gives CASSQLSTRTGNYGYTF.

This rearrangement joins TRBV11-2 to TRBJ2-5; TRBD2 matches 7 bases. Per germline, CDR1 SGHAT and CDR2 FQNNGV. V was clipped by 6 bases and J by 7 bases; unmatched bases: 14. The CDR3 consists of 15 residues. CDR3 nucleotide sequence: TGTGCCAGCAGAAAAGGGGACGGCGGGGGAGGGACCCAGTACTTC. Residues: CASRKGDGGGGTQYF.

The chain combines TRBV5-6 with TRBJ1-5; possibly TRBD1 for D (6 bases). Germline V CDR1 and CDR2: SGHDT, YYEEEE. The V and J ends lost 3 bases and 3 bases respectively, with 16 bases between them. There are 16 residues in the CDR3. CDR3 protein: CASSSKGGGNNQPQHF. DNA of the CDR3: TGTGCCAGCAGCTCGAAGGGAGGGGGTAACAATCAGCCCCAGCATTTT. The full variable domain, its missing parts supplied by reference TRBV5-6 and TRBJ1-5, is DAGVTQSPTHLIKTRGQQVTLRCSPKSGHDTVSWYQQALGQGPQFIFQYYEEEERQRGNFPDRFSGHQFPNYSSELNVNALLLGDSALYLCASSSKGGGNNQPQHFGDGTRLSIL.

This chain connects TRBV9 to TRBJ2-3, with 9 bases fitting TRBD2. The CDR3 has 15 residues. V was pared by 2 bases and J by 3 bases, with 4 bases of the junction left unmatched. The germline V gene encodes CDR1 SGDLS and CDR2 YYNGEE. The CDR3 sequence is CASSVAGGVTDTQYF. CDR3 in DNA: TGTGCCAGCAGCGTGGCGGGGGGGGTGACAGATACGCAGTATTTT.

The chain links TRBV18 to TRBJ1-2, with TRBD1 matching 7 bases. CDR1 and CDR2 from the germline V gene are KGHSH and LQKENI. The ends lost 3 bases at V and 2 bases at J; junction bases unmatched: 6. The length of the CDR3 is 15 residues. In nucleotides, the CDR3 is TGTGCCAGCTCACCGCCTGTAGGGGGCAACTATGGCTACACCTTC. Protein product: CASSPPVGGNYGYTF.

This clone turned up a few times. The chain links TRBV28 to TRBJ1-1; perhaps TRBD1 as D (6 bases). CDR1 and CDR2 (germline): MDHEN, SYDVKM. The CDR3 has 15 residues. The V gene lost 5 bases and the J gene lost 2 bases, with 15 bases spanning the gap. The CDR3 loop is CASSRPGTFNTEAFF. CDR3 in DNA: TGTGCCAGCAGTCGTCCCGGGACATTTAACACTGAAGCTTTCTTT. Drawing the rest from reference TRBV28 and TRBJ1-1, the complete variable domain is DVKVTQSSRYLVKRTGEKVFLECVQDMDHENMFWYRQDPGLGLRLIYFSYDVKMKEKGDIPEGYSVSREKKERFSLILESASTNQTSMYLCASSRPGTFNTEAFFGQGTRLTVV.

The rearrangement uses TRBV2 and TRBJ2-7; the match to TRBD1 covers 7 bases. Germline CDR1 is SNHLY and CDR2 is FYNNEI. The CDR3 is 14 amino acids. With 3 bases clipped from V and 2 bases from J, the junction kept 4 bases outside the gene matches. Written as DNA, the CDR3 is TGTGCCAGCAGTGATATACAGGGGACCTACGAGCAGTACTTC. It translates to CASSDIQGTYEQYF.

This clone has ten or more counts. This rearrangement joins TRBV19 to TRBJ1-5; the match to TRBD1 covers 11 bases. The germline V gene encodes CDR1 LNHDA and CDR2 SQIVND (reference sequence). The CDR3 contains 17 residues. Trimming removed 3 bases from V and 6 bases from J; junction bases left unmatched: 10. In DNA form, the CDR3 reads TGTGCCAGTAGTATCGGATGGGGGACAGGGGGATTTCAGCCCCAGCATTTT. Its translation: CASSIGWGTGGFQPQHF.